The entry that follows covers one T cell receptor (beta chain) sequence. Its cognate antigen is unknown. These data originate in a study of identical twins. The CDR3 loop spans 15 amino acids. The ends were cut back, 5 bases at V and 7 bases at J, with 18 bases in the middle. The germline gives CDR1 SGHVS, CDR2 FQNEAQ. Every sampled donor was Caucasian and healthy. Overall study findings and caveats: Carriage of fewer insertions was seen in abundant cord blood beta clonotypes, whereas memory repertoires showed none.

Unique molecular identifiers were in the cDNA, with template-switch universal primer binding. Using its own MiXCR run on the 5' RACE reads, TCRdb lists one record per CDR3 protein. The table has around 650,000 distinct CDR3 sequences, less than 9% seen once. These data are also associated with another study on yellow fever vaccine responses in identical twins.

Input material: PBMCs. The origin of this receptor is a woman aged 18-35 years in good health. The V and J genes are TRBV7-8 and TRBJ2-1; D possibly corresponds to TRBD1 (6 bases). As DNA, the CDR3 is TGTGCCAGCAGCCCCGAAGCACAGGGTGGAAATGAGCAGTTCTTC. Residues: CASSPEAQGGNEQFF.